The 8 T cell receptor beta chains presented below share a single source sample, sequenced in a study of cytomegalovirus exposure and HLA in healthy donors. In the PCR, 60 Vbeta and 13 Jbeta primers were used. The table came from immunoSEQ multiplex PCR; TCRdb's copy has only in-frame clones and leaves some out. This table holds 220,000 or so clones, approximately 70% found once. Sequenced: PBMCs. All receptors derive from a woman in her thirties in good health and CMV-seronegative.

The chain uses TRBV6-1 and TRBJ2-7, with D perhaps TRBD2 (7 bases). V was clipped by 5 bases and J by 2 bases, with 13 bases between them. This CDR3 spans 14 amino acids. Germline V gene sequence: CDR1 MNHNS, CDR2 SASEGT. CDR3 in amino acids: CASSRGGSTYEQYF. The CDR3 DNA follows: TGTGCCAGCAGTAGGGGGGGGAGCACCTACGAGCAGTACTTC.

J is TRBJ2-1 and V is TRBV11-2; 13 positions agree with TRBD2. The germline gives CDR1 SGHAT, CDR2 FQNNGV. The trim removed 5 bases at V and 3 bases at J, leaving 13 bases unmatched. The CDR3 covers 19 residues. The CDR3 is CASSRWTSGSAPVYNEQFF. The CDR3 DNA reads TGTGCCAGCAGCCGCTGGACTAGCGGGAGTGCACCCGTCTACAATGAGCAGTTCTTC.

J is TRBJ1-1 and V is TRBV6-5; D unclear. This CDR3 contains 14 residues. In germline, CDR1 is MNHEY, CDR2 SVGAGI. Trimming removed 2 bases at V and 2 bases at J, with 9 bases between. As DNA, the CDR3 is TGTGCCAGCAGTTACACAACTACTAACACTGAAGCTTTCTTT. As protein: CASSYTTTNTEAFF.

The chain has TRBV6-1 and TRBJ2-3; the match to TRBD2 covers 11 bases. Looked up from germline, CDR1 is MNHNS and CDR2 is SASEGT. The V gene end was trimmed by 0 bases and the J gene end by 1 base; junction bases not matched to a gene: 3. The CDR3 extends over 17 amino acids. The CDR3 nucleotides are TGTGCCAGCAGTGAAGCGCTAGCGGGGGGAGGCACAGATACGCAGTATTTT. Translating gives CASSEALAGGGTDTQYF.

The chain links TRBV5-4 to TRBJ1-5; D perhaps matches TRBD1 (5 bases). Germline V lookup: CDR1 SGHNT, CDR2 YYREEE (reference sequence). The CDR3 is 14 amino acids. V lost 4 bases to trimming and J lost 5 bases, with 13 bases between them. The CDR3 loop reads CASSRQGGDQPQHF. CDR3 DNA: TGTGCCAGCAGCCGGCAGGGCGGGGATCAGCCCCAGCATTTT.

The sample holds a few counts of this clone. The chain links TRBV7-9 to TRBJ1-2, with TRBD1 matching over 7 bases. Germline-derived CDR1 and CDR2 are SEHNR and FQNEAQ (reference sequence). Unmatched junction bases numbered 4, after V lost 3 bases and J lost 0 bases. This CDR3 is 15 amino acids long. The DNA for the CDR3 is TGTGCCAGCAGCTTTACAGGGGTGCCTAACTATGGCTACACCTTC. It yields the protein CASSFTGVPNYGYTF.

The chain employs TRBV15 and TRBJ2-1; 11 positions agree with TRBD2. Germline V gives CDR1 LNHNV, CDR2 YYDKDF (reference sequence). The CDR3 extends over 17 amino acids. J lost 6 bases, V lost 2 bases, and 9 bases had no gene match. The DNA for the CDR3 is TGTGCCACCAGCAGAACCTTAGCGGGGGGGCGGGTCAATGAGCAGTTCTTC. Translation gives CATSRTLAGGRVNEQFF.

In nucleotides, the CDR3 is TGCGCCAGCAGTTTCAGCGGTCCACAAAACAATGAGCAGTTCTTC. It is translated as CASSFSGPQNNEQFF. The chain is built from TRBV5-1 and TRBJ2-1; TRBD2 is a possible D gene (5 bases). The V gene lost 5 bases and the J gene lost 5 bases, with 17 bases spanning the gap. The CDR3 length is 15 residues. CDR1 is SGHRS, CDR2 YFSETQ, per germline.